Sequencing of this TCR beta chain was carried out in a study of blood T cell repertoires in COVID-19. At the level of the study: Acute-phase and convalescent COVID-19 samples originated in the United States, Italy and Spain. The analysed material was cDNA or gDNA that came from T cells, B-cell-depleted T cells, or PBMCs.

In the source study's methods: Amplifying reference gene primers gave estimates of nucleated cell counts. Sequenced by immunoSEQ multiplex PCR; TCRdb stores in-frame clones only, minus some. V, J and clone size reflect that table, while D and trimming were determined from the DNA. The sample includes about 58,000 clones, more than 80% of them seen just once. J lost 4 bases, V lost 6 bases, and 9 bases had no gene match. In germline, CDR1 is MDHEN, CDR2 SYDVKM. The CDR3 sequence is 16 residues long. The origin of this receptor is a man aged 55 to 69 with acute or convalescent COVID-19. The chain joins TRBV28 to TRBJ2-7, with TRBD2 matching over 13 bases. Sequencing was done on a sample of peripheral blood. CDR3 DNA sequence: TGTGCCAGCAGGCGCGGACTAGCGGGAGTAAGATACGAGCAGTACTTC. This gives the protein CASRRGLAGVRYEQYF.